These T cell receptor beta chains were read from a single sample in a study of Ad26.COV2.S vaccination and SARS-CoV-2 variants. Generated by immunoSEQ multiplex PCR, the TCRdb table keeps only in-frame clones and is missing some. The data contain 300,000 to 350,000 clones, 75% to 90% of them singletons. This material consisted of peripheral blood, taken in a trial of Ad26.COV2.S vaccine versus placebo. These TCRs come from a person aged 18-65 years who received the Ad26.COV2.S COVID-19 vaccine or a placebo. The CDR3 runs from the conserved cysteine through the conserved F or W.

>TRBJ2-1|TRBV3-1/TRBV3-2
CASSQDTETAKFF
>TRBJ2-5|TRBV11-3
CASSLGMGQETQYF
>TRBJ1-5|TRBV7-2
CASSLVGAGRTQPQHF
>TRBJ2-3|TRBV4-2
CASSQEASGGVTDTQYF
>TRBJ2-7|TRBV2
CASSADEQYF
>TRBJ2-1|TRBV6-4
CASKKLAGAGEQFF
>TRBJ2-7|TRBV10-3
CATAGTGAYEQYF
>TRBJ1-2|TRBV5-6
CASSLAEVNNYGYTF
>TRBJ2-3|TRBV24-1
CATSDIKGGLHGATDTQYF
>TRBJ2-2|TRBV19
CASSPRTGGLGGELFF
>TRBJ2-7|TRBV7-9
CASSSRQGPYEQYF
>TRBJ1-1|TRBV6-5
CASTRTGTWAGEAFF
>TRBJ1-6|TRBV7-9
CASSYGQGGSPLHF
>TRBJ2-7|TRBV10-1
CASSETRLGHEQYF
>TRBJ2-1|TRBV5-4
CASSLRTSGEWNEQFF
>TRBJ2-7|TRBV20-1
CSASWTGHYEQYF
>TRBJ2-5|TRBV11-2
CASSFTPVAPGEETQYF
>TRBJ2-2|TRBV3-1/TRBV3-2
CASSREGLAVNTGELFF
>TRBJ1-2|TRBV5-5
CASSAYSYGYTF
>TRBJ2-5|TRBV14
CASSQPPAGLWRDGETQYF
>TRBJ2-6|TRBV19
CASSSGSGSGANVLTF
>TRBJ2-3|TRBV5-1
CASSLEGQSSTDTQYF
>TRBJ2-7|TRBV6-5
CASSLPGGYEQYF